The 24 T cell receptor beta chains presented below share a single source sample, sequenced in a study of metastatic and nonmetastatic thyroid tumors. Until they underwent thyroid surgery, no patient had received any treatment. With MiXCR, TCRdb called clones anew from the PCR reads. Of 15,000 to 18,000 clones in the sample, approximately 20% were seen once. Sequencing was carried out using tumor tissue. All receptors derive from a female donor with papillary thyroid cancer or a benign thyroid nodule (not recorded which). Some clones in this sample may be carry-over from other donors' samples.

In this sample, this clone turned up many times. The rearrangement links TRBV10-3 to TRBJ1-5; TRBD1 is a possible D gene (6 bases). Germline V CDR1 and CDR2: ENHRY, SYGVKD. Trimming stripped 8 bases from V and 0 bases from J, with 11 bases between. CDR3 length: 14 amino acids. The CDR3 sequence is CAIGSGASNQPQHF. In nucleotides, the CDR3 is TGTGCCATCGGTTCGGGGGCTAGCAATCAGCCCCAGCATTTT.

This clone was seen at least ten times. V usage is TRBV20-1 and J usage is TRBJ1-2, with D maybe TRBD1 (6 bases). The ends were cut back, 7 bases at V and 3 bases at J, with 9 bases in the middle. In germline, CDR1 is DFQATT, CDR2 SNEGSKA (reference sequence). CDR3 size: 11 residues. The chain's CDR3 is CSVNRDYGYTF. In nucleotides, the CDR3 is TGCAGTGTAAACAGGGACTATGGCTACACCTTC.

The chain carries TRBV11-2 and TRBJ2-1; no clear D gene. Between the trimmed V and J ends, which lost 5 bases and 0 bases, there was a span of 11 bases. Germline CDR1 reads SGHAT; CDR2 reads FQNNGV. This CDR3 has 15 amino acids. The CDR3 loop reads CASSPTASSYNEQFF. The CDR3 coding sequence is TGTGCCAGCAGCCCCACGGCAAGCTCCTACAATGAGCAGTTCTTC.

This clone was recorded a few times. One end of the junction varies from germline; a read error may be responsible. V and J are TRBV19 and TRBJ2-4; D gene ambiguous. CDR1 and CDR2 (germline): LNHDA, SQIVND (reference sequence). CDR3 size: 13 residues. DNA of the CDR3: TGTACCAGTATGGGTACAACCAGCGACATTCAGTACTTC. Residues: CTSMGTTSDIQYF.

Many counts were recorded for this clone. The V call is TRBV6-1, the J call TRBJ1-5; 7 bases are a match to TRBD1. The junction had 1 base not matched to a gene; V was cut back by 3 bases and J by 5 bases. CDR1 and CDR2 from the germline V gene are MNHNS and SASEGT. CDR3 length equals 13 residues. CDR3: CASSDDRDQPQHF. CDR3 sequence (DNA): TGTGCCAGCAGTGATGACAGGGATCAGCCCCAGCATTTT.

The table lists this clone with many counts. The chain has TRBV19 and TRBJ2-7; D might be TRBD1 or TRBD2, each matching 5 bases. Trimming pared 5 bases from V and 7 bases from J, leaving 18 bases between. Per the germline V gene, CDR1 is LNHDA and CDR2 is SQIVND (reference sequence). This CDR3 is built from 14 residues. CDR3 sequence (DNA): TGTGCCAGTAGTCGGGCTGAGGGGTTGGGGGAGCAGTACTTC. Translation: CASSRAEGLGEQYF. The entire variable domain, with the rest obtained from reference TRBV19 and TRBJ2-7, is as follows: DGGITQSPKYLFRKEGQNVTLSCEQNLNHDAMYWYRQDPGQGLRLIYYSQIVNDFQKGDIAEGYSVSREKKESFPLTVTSAQKNPTAFYLCASSRAEGLGEQYFGPGTRLTVT.

V usage is TRBV6-9 and J usage is TRBJ1-5; D is unclear. Trimming took 1 base from V and 3 from J, leaving 7 bases between them. Germline values: CDR1 MNHGY, CDR2 SVAAGI. The CDR3 consists of 14 residues. CDR3 region: CASSYWNTNQPQHF. CDR3 coding DNA: TGTGCCAGCAGTTATTGGAATACCAATCAGCCCCAGCATTTT.

Sample share makes this clone medium-sized. The chain employs TRBV4-1 and TRBJ1-4, with 7 bases identical to TRBD1. J was trimmed by 7 bases and V by 4 bases; bases with no gene match: 9. This CDR3 is 15 amino acids long. The V gene's germline CDR1 is MGHRA and CDR2 YSYEKL. The CDR3 region is CASSPPDRRGEKLFF. Here the CDR3 DNA reads TGCGCCAGCAGCCCACCGGACAGGAGGGGTGAAAAACTGTTTTTT.

This clone was picked up many times. The chain recombines TRBV7-3 with TRBJ1-2; 8 bases align to TRBD1. Trimming at V came to 1 base and at J to 4 bases, leaving 8 bases not matched to a gene. CDR3 size: 16 residues. Looked up from germline, CDR1 is SGHTA and CDR2 is FQGTGA. CDR3 sequence (DNA): TGTGCCAGCAGCTTAATCCCCGCAGGGGGCAGCTATGGCTACACCTTC. Its protein product is CASSLIPAGGSYGYTF.

The V gene is TRBV28, the J gene TRBJ1-2; D gene uncertain. The germline CDR1 and CDR2 sequences are MDHEN and SYDVKM. The germline V and J ends were trimmed by 3 bases and 8 bases, with 7 bases remaining between them. This CDR3 has 11 residues. The CDR3 spells CASSFQRGYTF. CDR3 DNA sequence: TGTGCCAGCAGTTTTCAGCGCGGCTACACCTTC.

In its sample, this clone is medium-sized. The J gene is TRBJ2-3, the V gene TRBV5-1, with TRBD1 matching 8 bases. Germline V lookup: CDR1 SGHRS, CDR2 YFSETQ. V was pared by 3 bases and J by 3 bases, with 6 bases of the junction left unmatched. CDR3 length: 15 residues. In DNA form, the CDR3 reads TGCGCCAGCAGCTCCGAGGGACAGGTTACAGATACGCAGTATTTT. It yields the protein CASSSEGQVTDTQYF.

A few counts support this clone. V usage is TRBV28 and J usage is TRBJ2-3; 10 nucleotides align to TRBD1. The CDR3 spans 16 residues. Per the germline V gene, CDR1 is MDHEN and CDR2 is SYDVKM. Trimming removed 5 bases from V and 5 bases from J; junction bases left unmatched: 10. The CDR3 spells CASSLRDRGLIDTQYF. CDR3 nucleotide sequence: TGTGCCAGCAGTCTCAGAGACAGGGGGCTAATAGATACGCAGTATTTT.

This sequence joins TRBV20-1 and TRBJ2-7; 11 nucleotides align to TRBD1. Germline CDR1 is DFQATT and CDR2 is SNEGSKA (reference sequence). The V segment lost 2 bases and the J segment 3 bases; nucleotides outside the gene matches: 3. The CDR3 length is 14 residues. CDR3 coding DNA: TGCAGTGCTAGATTGGGACAGGGGGGCTACGAGCAGTACTTC. Amino acids: CSARLGQGGYEQYF.

The chain couples TRBV11-2 to TRBJ2-1; perhaps D is TRBD1 or TRBD2 (6 bases each). V was clipped by 6 bases and J by 8 bases, with 20 bases between them. There are 15 residues in the CDR3. Germline assignment: CDR1 SGHAT and CDR2 FQNNGV. Here the CDR3 reads CASSFRGGTIDEQFF. In DNA, the CDR3 is TGTGCCAGCAGTTTCAGGGGAGGAACTATAGATGAGCAGTTCTTC.

Many counts were recorded for this clone. The V and J genes are TRBV2 and TRBJ2-1; 8 bases are a match to TRBD2. The J segment lost 6 bases and the V segment lost 7 bases, leaving 5 bases of the junction unmatched. The V gene's germline CDR1 is SNHLY and CDR2 FYNNEI. The CDR3 length is 13 residues. CDR3 nucleotide sequence: TGTGCCAGCAACGGGGGGGCGGGCAATGAGCAGTTCTTC. Translation: CASNGGAGNEQFF.

V usage is TRBV9 and J usage is TRBJ2-3; TRBD2 aligns across 11 bases. CDR3 length: 16 residues. V shed 3 bases, J shed 4 bases, and the junction held 7 bases outside the gene matches. CDR1 and CDR2 from the germline V gene are SGDLS and YYNGEE. This CDR3 reads CASSALAGGPADTQYF. In nucleotides, the CDR3 is TGTGCCAGCAGCGCATTAGCGGGGGGGCCGGCAGATACGCAGTATTTT. The full variable domain, its missing parts supplied by reference TRBV9 and TRBJ2-3, is DSGVTQTPKHLITATGQRVTLRCSPRSGDLSVYWYQQSLDQGLQFLIQYYNGEERAKGNILERFSAQQFPDLHSELNLSSLELGDSALYFCASSALAGGPADTQYFGPGTRLTVL.

The V and J genes are TRBV3-1 and TRBJ2-1, with D perhaps TRBD2 (5 bases). Germline V gene data show CDR1 as LGHDT and CDR2 as YNNKEL (reference sequence). V shed 3 bases and J shed 6 bases, with 21 bases lying between them. The CDR3 sequence is 17 residues long. CDR3 sequence: CASSQPRAATIPNEQFF. For the CDR3, the DNA is TGTGCCAGCAGCCAGCCGAGGGCAGCCACGATACCCAATGAGCAGTTCTTC.

Ten or more counts support this clone. The V call is TRBV29-1, the J call TRBJ1-1, with D possibly matching TRBD1 (6 bases). Trimming pared 6 bases from V and 2 bases from J, leaving 13 bases between. CDR3 size: 13 residues. The germline V gene encodes CDR1 SQVTM and CDR2 ANQGSEA. CDR3 region: CSVLRGGNTEAFF. For the CDR3, the DNA is TGCAGCGTCCTACGAGGGGGAAACACTGAAGCTTTCTTT.

This chain joins TRBV30 and TRBJ2-7; 9 bases map to TRBD2. Germline V CDR1 and CDR2: GTSNPN, SVGIG (reference sequence). V dropped 2 bases and J dropped 4; count of bases not matched to a gene: 9. The CDR3 spans 15 residues. The CDR3 DNA is TGTGCCTGGAGTCAGAGCGCGGGAGGGCCTTACGAGCAGTACTTC. It specifies CAWSQSAGGPYEQYF.

This clone appeared a single time. The chain uses TRBV5-1 and TRBJ1-1; D not certain. Trimming shortened V by 4 bases and J by 5 bases, and 12 bases separated the two germline ends. Per the germline V gene, CDR1 is SGHRS and CDR2 is YFSETQ. The CDR3 contains 13 residues. The DNA for the CDR3 is TGCGCCAGCAGCCGGGCGGATCTTACTGAAGCTTTCTTT. This codes for CASSRADLTEAFF.

The chain is built from TRBV27 and TRBJ2-7; TRBD2 agrees at 13 bases. The CDR3 runs to 17 residues. Germline V gene data show CDR1 as MNHEY and CDR2 as SMNVEV (reference sequence). Trimming removed 1 base from V and 5 bases from J; junction bases left unmatched: 8. The CDR3 protein is CASSLYPGLAGVNEQYF. The DNA of the CDR3 is TGTGCCAGCAGTTTATACCCTGGACTAGCGGGAGTGAACGAGCAGTACTTC.

This clone is deemed medium-sized (0.01 to 0.1%). The chain uses TRBV18 and TRBJ2-1, with a possible D match to TRBD2 (6 bases). The CDR3 has 15 amino acids. Germline CDR1 is KGHSH and CDR2 is LQKENI. The germline V and J ends were trimmed by 6 bases and 6 bases, with 18 bases remaining between them. DNA of the CDR3: TGTGCCAGCTCTCCCGGGGCAGGGACTTTCAATGAGCAGTTCTTC. Translation gives CASSPGAGTFNEQFF.

This clone was counted many times. The rearrangement links TRBV9 to TRBJ1-2, with a possible D match to TRBD1 (5 bases). Germline CDR1 and CDR2: SGDLS and YYNGEE. This CDR3 is built from 14 residues. The ends were cut back, 3 bases at V and 8 bases at J, with 17 bases in the middle. The chain's CDR3 is CASSDPSAGGGYTF. The DNA of the CDR3 is TGTGCCAGCAGCGACCCCTCGGCGGGGGGAGGCTACACCTTC.

This chain uses TRBV5-1 with TRBJ1-1; TRBD1 matches 9 bases. The germline CDR1 and CDR2 sequences are SGHRS and YFSETQ. The CDR3 contains 13 residues. The junction had 8 bases not matched to a gene; V was cut back by 4 bases and J by 10 bases. The CDR3 loop reads CASSRDRARGAFF. The CDR3 DNA reads TGCGCCAGCAGCCGGGACAGGGCCCGGGGAGCTTTCTTT.